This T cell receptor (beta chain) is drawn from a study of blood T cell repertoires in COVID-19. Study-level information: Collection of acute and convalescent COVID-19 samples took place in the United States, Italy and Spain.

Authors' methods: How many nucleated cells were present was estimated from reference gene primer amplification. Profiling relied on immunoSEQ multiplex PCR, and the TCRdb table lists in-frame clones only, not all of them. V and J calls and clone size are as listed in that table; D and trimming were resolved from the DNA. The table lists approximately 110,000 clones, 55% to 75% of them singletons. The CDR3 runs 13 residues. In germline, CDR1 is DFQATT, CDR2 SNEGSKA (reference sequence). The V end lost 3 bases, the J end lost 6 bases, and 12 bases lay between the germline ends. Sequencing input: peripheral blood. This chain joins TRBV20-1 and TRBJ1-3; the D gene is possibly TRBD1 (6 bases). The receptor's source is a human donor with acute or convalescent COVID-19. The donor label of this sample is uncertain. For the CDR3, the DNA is TGCAGTGCTAGTCGGGGGGCGAAAAACACCATATATTTT. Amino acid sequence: CSASRGAKNTIYF.